This entry concerns a single T cell receptor (beta chain). Germline CDR1 is MNHEY and CDR2 is SMNVEV (reference sequence). The junction had 8 bases not matched to a gene; V was cut back by 8 bases and J by 5 bases. The CDR3 runs 14 residues. These data come from a study of shared clonotypes between healthy human individuals. There were only Caucasian adults among the donors, and all lived in Nashville, Tennessee. Data came from immunoSEQ multiplex PCR; TCRdb stores just in-frame clones and leaves some out. The sample lists about 1 million clones; 75% were seen once. The sequencing input was memory CD4+ T cells sorted from blood. The subset denotes: CD45RA-negative fraction. This clonotype was obtained from a man younger than 30 in good health. This sequence joins TRBV27 and TRBJ2-1, with TRBD2 matching 8 bases. The chain's CDR3 is CASHGGALNNEQFF. The CDR3 DNA is TGTGCCAGCCACGGGGGGGCCTTAAACAATGAGCAGTTCTTC.